The entry below describes one T cell receptor beta chain. Profiling relied on immunoSEQ multiplex PCR, and the TCRdb table lists in-frame clones only, not all of them. The data show over 110,000 clones, about 90% seen once. The germline CDR1 and CDR2 sequences are SGHNT and YYREEE (reference sequence). With 5 bases clipped from V and 5 bases from J, the junction kept 8 bases outside the gene matches. The CDR3 totals 14 residues. The source of the sample is a study of blood T cell repertoires in COVID-19. The TCR comes from a man in his sixties who had recovered from COVID-19. The chain joins TRBV5-4 to TRBJ2-7, with 9 nucleotides matching TRBD1. Sequencing input: PBMCs or T cells enriched from blood (not recorded which). In DNA, the CDR3 is TGTGCCAGCAGGACCGGGACAGGGTCGGACGAGCAGTACTTC. It translates to CASRTGTGSDEQYF.